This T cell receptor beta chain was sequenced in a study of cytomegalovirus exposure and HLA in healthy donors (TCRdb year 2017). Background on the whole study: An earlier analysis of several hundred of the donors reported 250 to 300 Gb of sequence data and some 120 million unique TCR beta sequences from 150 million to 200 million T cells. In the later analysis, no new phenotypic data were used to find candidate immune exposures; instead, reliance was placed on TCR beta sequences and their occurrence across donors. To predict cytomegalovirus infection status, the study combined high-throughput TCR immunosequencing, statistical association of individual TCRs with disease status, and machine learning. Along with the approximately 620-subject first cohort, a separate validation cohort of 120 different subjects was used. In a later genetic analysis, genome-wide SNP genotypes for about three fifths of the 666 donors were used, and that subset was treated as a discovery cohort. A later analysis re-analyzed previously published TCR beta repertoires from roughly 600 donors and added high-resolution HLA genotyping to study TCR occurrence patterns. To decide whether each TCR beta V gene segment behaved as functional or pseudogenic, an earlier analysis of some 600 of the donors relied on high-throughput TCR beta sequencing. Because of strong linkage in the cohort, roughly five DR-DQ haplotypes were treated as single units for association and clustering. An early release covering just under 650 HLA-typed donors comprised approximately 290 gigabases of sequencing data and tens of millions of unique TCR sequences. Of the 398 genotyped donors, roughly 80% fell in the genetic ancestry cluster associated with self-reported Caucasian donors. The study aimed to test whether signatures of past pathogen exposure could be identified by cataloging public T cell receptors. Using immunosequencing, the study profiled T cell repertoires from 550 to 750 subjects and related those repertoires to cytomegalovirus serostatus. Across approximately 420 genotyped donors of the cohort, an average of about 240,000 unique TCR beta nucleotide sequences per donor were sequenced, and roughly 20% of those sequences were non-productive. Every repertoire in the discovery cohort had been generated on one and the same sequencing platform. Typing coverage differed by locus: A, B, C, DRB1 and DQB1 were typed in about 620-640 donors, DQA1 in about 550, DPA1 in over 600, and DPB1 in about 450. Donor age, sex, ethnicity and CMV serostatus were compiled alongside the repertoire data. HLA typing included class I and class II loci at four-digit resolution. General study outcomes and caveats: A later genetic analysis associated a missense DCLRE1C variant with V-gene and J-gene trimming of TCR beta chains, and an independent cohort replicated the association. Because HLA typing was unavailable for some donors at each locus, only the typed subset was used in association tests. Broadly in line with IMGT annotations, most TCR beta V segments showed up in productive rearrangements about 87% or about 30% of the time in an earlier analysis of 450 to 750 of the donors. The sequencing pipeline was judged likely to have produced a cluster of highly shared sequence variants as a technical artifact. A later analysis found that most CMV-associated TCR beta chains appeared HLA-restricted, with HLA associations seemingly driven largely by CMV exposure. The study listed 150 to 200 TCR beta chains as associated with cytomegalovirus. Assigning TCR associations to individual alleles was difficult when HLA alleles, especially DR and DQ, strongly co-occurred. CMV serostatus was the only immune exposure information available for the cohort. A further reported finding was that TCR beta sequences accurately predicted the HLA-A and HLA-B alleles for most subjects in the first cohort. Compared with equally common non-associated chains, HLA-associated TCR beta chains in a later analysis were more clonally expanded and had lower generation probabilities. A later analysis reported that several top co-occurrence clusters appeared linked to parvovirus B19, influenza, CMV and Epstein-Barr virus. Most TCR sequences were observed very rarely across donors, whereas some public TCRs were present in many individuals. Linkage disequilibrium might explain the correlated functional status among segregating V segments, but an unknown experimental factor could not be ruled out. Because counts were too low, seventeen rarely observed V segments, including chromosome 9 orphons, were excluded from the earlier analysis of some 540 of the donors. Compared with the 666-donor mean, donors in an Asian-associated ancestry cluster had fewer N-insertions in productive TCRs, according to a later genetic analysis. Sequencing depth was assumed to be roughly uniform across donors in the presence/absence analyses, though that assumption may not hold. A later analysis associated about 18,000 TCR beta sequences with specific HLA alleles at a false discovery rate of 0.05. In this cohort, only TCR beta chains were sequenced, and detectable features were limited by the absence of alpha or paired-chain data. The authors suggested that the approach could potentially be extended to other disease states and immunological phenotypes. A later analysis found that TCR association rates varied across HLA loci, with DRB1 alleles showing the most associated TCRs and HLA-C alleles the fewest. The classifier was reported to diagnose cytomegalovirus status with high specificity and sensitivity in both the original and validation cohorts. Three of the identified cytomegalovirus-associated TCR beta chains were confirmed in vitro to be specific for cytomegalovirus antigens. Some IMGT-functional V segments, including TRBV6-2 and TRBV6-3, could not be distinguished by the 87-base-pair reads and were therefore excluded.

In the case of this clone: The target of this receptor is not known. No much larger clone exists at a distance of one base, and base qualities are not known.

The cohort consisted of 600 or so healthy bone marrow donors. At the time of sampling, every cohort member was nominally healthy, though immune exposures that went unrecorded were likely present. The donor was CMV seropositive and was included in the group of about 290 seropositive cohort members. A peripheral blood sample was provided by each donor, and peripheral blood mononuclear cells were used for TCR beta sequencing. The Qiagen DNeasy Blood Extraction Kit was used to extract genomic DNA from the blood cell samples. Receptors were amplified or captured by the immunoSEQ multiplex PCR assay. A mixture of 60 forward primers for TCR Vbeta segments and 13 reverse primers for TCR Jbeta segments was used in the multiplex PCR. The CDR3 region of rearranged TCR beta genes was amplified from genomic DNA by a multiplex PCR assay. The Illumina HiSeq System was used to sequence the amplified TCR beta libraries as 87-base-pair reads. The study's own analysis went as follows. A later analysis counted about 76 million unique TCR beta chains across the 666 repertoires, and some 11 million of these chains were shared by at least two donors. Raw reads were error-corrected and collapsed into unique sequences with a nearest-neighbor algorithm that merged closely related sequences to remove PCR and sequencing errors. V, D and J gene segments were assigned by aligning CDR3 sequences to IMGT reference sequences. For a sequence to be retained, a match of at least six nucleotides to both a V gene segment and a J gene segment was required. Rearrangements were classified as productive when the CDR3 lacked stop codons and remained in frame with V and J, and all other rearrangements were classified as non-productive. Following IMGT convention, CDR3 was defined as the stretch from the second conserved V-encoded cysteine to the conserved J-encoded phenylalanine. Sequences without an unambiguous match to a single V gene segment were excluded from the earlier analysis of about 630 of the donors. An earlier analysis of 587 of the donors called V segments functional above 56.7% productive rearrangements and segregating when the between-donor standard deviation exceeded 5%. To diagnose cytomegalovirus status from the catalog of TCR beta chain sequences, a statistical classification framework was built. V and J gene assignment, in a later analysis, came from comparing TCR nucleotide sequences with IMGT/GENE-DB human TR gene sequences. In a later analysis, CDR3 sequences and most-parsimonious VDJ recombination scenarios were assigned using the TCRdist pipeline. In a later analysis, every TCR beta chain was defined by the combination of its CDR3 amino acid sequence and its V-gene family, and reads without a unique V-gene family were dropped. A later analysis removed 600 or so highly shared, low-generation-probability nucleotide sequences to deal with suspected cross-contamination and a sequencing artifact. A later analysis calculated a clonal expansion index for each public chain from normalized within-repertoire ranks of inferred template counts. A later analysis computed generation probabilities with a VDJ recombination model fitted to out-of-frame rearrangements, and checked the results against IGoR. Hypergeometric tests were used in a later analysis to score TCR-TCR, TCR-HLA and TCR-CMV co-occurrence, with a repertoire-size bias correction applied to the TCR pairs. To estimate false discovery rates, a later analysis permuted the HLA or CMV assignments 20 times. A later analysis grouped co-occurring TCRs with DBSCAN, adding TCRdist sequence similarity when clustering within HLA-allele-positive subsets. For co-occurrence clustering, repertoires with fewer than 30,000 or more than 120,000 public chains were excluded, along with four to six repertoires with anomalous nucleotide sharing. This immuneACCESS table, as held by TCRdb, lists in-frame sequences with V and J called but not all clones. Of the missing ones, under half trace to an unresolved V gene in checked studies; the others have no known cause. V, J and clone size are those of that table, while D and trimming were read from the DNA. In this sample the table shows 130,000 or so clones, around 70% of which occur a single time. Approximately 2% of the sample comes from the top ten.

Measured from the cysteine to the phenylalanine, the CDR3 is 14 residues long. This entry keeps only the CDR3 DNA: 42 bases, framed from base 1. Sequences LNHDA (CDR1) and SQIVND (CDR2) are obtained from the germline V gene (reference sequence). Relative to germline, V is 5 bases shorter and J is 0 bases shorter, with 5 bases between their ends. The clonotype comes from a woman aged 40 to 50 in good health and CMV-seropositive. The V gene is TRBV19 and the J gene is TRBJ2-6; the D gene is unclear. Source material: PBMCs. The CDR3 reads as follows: CASSVISGANVLTF. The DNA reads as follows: TGTGCCAGTAGTGTAATCTCTGGGGCCAACGTCCTGACTTTC.